Listed below are T cell receptor beta chains from one sample, sequenced in a study of PD-1 blockade in classical Hodgkin lymphoma. Clones were sequenced by immunoSEQ multiplex PCR, and TCRdb holds only the in-frame ones, with some missing. The data hold tens of thousands of clones, with roughly nine tenths observed a single time. The sample was peripheral blood mononuclear cells (PBMCs), taken at baseline. The receptors derive from a human donor with classical Hodgkin lymphoma. Both conserved end residues are part of each CDR3. D genes are given only for firm matches. Some rows have no size entry. The others give once, few or many, or a class for an expanded clone.

D: NA; V: TRBV29-1; size: NA; J: TRBJ2-1; CDR3: CSVLAGDSLQFF; DNA: TGCAGCGTCCTCGCTGGGGATAGCCTGCAGTTCTTC
D: NA; V: TRBV4-3; size: NA; J: TRBJ1-1; CDR3: CASSQDAPGAYMNTEAFF; DNA: TGCGCCAGCAGCCAAGATGCCCCCGGGGCCTACATGAACACTGAAGCTTTCTTT
D: NA; V: TRBV7-9; size: NA; J: TRBJ1-1; CDR3: CASSPYGTPNTEAFF; DNA: TGTGCCAGCAGCCCCTATGGGACACCGAACACTGAAGCTTTCTTT
D: TRBD2; V: TRBV19; size: NA; J: TRBJ2-3; CDR3: CASSPQTSGGADTQYF; DNA: TGTGCCAGTAGTCCCCAGACTAGCGGAGGGGCAGATACGCAGTATTTT
D: TRBD2; V: TRBV6-4; size: NA; J: TRBJ2-3; CDR3: CASSDEGLAGREQYF; DNA: TGTGCCAGCAGTGACGAGGGACTAGCGGGTCGGGAGCAGTATTTT
D: TRBD2; V: TRBV5-1; size: NA; J: TRBJ2-3; CDR3: CASSGLSGGDTQYF; DNA: TGCGCCAGCAGCGGCTTGAGCGGGGGAGATACGCAGTATTTT
D: NA; V: TRBV5-1; size: NA; J: TRBJ1-2; CDR3: CASSLQEHYGYTF; DNA: TGCGCCAGCAGCCTTCAGGAACACTATGGCTACACCTTC
D: NA; V: TRBV6-6; size: NA; J: TRBJ1-2; CDR3: CASSQTRGTNYGYTF; DNA: TGTGCCAGCAGTCAAACCAGGGGAACTAACTATGGCTACACCTTC
D: NA; V: TRBV4-1; size: NA; J: TRBJ2-7; CDR3: CASSQGTGTPWLTYEQYF; DNA: TGCGCCAGCAGCCAAGGAACCGGGACCCCCTGGCTCACCTACGAGCAGTACTTC
D: NA; V: TRBV4-1; size: once; J: TRBJ2-7; CDR3: CASSQEWANRYEQYF; DNA: TGCGCCAGCAGCCAAGAGTGGGCCAATAGATACGAGCAGTACTTC
D: TRBD1; V: TRBV19; size: NA; J: TRBJ2-2; CDR3: CASRDRGDTGELFF; DNA: TGTGCCAGTAGGGACAGGGGAGACACCGGGGAGCTGTTTTTT
D: NA; V: TRBV2; size: NA; J: TRBJ1-4; CDR3: CASSEETNEKLFF; DNA: TGTGCCAGCAGTGAAGAAACTAATGAAAAACTGTTTTTT
D: NA; V: TRBV2; size: NA; J: TRBJ1-5; CDR3: CASSEDWMGNQPQHF; DNA: TGTGCCAGCAGCGAGGACTGGATGGGCAATCAGCCCCAGCATTTT
D: NA; V: TRBV6-6; size: NA; J: TRBJ1-1; CDR3: CASSIPGDHTEAFF; DNA: TGTGCCAGCAGCATCCCGGGGGATCACACTGAAGCTTTCTTT
D: NA; V: TRBV7-9; size: NA; J: TRBJ1-1; CDR3: CASTTPGHTEAFF; DNA: TGTGCCAGCACCACCCCAGGGCACACTGAAGCTTTCTTT
D: NA; V: TRBV5-5; size: NA; J: TRBJ2-5; CDR3: CASSFATVRVETQYF; DNA: TGTGCCAGCAGCTTTGCGACTGTGAGGGTAGAGACCCAGTACTTC
D: TRBD2; V: TRBV6-4; size: NA; J: TRBJ2-1; CDR3: CASSDGVAGGGEQFF; DNA: TGTGCCAGCAGTGACGGAGTAGCGGGAGGTGGTGAGCAGTTCTTC
D: NA; V: TRBV30; size: NA; J: TRBJ2-7; CDR3: CAWSEDPPPYEQYF; DNA: TGTGCCTGGAGCGAAGACCCGCCCCCCTACGAGCAGTACTTC
D: NA; V: TRBV27; size: few; J: TRBJ2-1; CDR3: CASGSRQRHEQFF; DNA: TGTGCCAGCGGGAGCCGGCAACGCCATGAGCAGTTCTTC
D: NA; V: TRBV7-9; size: NA; J: TRBJ1-3; CDR3: CASSLYVEVSGNTIYF; DNA: TGTGCCAGCAGCTTATATGTCGAAGTCTCTGGAAACACCATATATTTT
D: NA; V: TRBV4-3; size: NA; J: TRBJ1-2; CDR3: CASSQEPGAIDYGYTF; DNA: TGCGCCAGCAGCCAAGAACCGGGGGCAATTGACTATGGCTACACCTTC
D: TRBD2; V: TRBV5-1; size: NA; J: TRBJ2-7; CDR3: CASSLRTSGDGEQYF; DNA: TGCGCCAGCAGCTTGCGGACTAGCGGAGATGGGGAGCAGTACTTC
D: NA; V: TRBV18; size: NA; J: TRBJ1-3; CDR3: CASSPTPEGGTIYF; DNA: TGTGCCAGCTCACCAACCCCCGAGGGGGGGACCATATATTTT
D: TRBD1; V: TRBV14; size: once; J: TRBJ1-3; CDR3: CASSQTGYWSGNTIYF; DNA: TGTGCCAGCAGCCAGACAGGGTATTGGTCTGGAAACACCATATATTTT
D: NA; V: TRBV5-1; size: NA; J: TRBJ1-5; CDR3: CASSLRGGHQPQHF; DNA: TGCGCCAGCAGCTTGAGGGGGGGGCATCAGCCCCAGCATTTT
D: TRBD2; V: TRBV25-1; size: NA; J: TRBJ2-3; CDR3: CASRRALAGSWQYF; DNA: TGTGCCAGCCGGAGGGCACTAGCGGGGAGCTGGCAGTATTTT
D: TRBD2; V: TRBV2; size: NA; J: TRBJ2-3; CDR3: CASRDRREALNTQYF; DNA: TGTGCCAGCAGAGATAGGCGGGAGGCTCTGAATACGCAGTATTTT
D: NA; V: TRBV6-5; size: NA; J: TRBJ2-2; CDR3: CASSYSKGYTGELFF; DNA: TGTGCCAGCAGTTACTCGAAAGGGTACACCGGGGAGCTGTTTTTT
D: NA; V: TRBV5-6; size: NA; J: TRBJ2-1; CDR3: CASSLLGDYNEQFF; DNA: TGTGCCAGCAGCTTATTAGGGGACTACAATGAGCAGTTCTTC
D: NA; V: TRBV6-5; size: once; J: TRBJ2-1; CDR3: CASSYDWSSYNEQFF; DNA: TGTGCCAGCAGTTACGACTGGAGCTCCTACAATGAGCAGTTCTTC
D: NA; V: TRBV5-1; size: NA; J: TRBJ2-3; CDR3: CASSSRTGSSTDTQYF; DNA: TGCGCCAGCAGCTCGCGGACTGGCTCCAGCACAGATACGCAGTATTTT
D: NA; V: TRBV5-6; size: NA; J: TRBJ1-1; CDR3: CASSLVGWAEAFF; DNA: TGTGCCAGCAGCTTGGTTGGATGGGCTGAAGCTTTCTTT
D: TRBD1; V: TRBV19; size: NA; J: TRBJ1-5; CDR3: CASSILGQGQNQPQHF; DNA: TGTGCCAGTAGTATTCTCGGACAGGGCCAAAATCAGCCCCAGCATTTT
D: NA; V: TRBV28; size: NA; J: TRBJ1-1; CDR3: CASTGMGAYTEAFF; DNA: TGTGCCAGCACGGGGATGGGGGCCTACACTGAAGCTTTCTTT